Below, one T cell receptor (beta chain) is given with its context. The junction shows a germline mismatch at one end, possibly a read error. Authors of the study amplified TCR beta CDR3 regions from RNA transcripts. Researchers ran a first-round RT-PCR on the TCR CDR3 using the HTBI primer set. One entry per CDR3 protein, called by TCRdb with MiXCR from the multiplex PCR reads. Of fewer than 700,000 distinct CDR3 sequences in the sample, about 17% were seen once. The data were obtained in a study of T cells in Graves' hyperthyroidism and ophthalmopathy. Diagnoses were made from clinical symptoms, serum measures (thyroxine and TRAb), thyroid ultrasound and orbital computed tomography. PBMCs were derived from 9.5 to 10 ml fresh peripheral blood. The CDR3 runs 13 residues. CDR1 and CDR2 from the germline V gene are GTSNPN and SVGIG (reference sequence).

The sample was blood. This sequence originates from a woman aged 25 to 39 with Graves' hyperthyroidism. V usage is TRBV30 and J usage is TRBJ2-5; possible D gene TRBD2, 5 bases. CDR3: CAWSIGSGEIQYF. CDR3 DNA sequence: TGTGCCTGGAGTATAGGGTCTGGGGAGATCCAGTACTTC.